This T cell receptor (beta chain) was recorded in a study of T cells of healthy individuals. TCRdb called the 5' RACE reads again in MiXCR, with one record for every CDR3 protein. The table lists tens of thousands of distinct CDR3 sequences, over 12% of them singletons. Germline V lookup: CDR1 ENHRY, CDR2 SYGVKD. J gave up 3 bases and V 4 bases, and 7 bases lay outside the gene matches. The CDR3 extends over 16 amino acids. This clonotype came up a few times. The sequence derives from a human donor in good health. The rearrangement uses TRBV10-3 and TRBJ2-1; 9 nucleotides agree with TRBD1. In DNA form, the CDR3 reads TGTGCCATCAGTGGGCTTACAGGGGGCTTCTACAATGAGCAGTTCTTC. Translation: CAISGLTGGFYNEQFF.